A single sample is the source of the 29 T cell receptor beta chains below, sequenced in a study of blood T cell repertoires in COVID-19. TCRdb's table, derived via immunoSEQ multiplex PCR, lists solely in-frame clones and lacks some. Of tens of thousands of clones in the sample, about 90% were seen once. Sequenced sample: peripheral blood. The source of these receptors is a man between 65 and 79 years old with active COVID-19.

The genes are TRBV15 and TRBJ2-1; 10 bases line up with TRBD2. This CDR3 contains 18 residues. Losses at the gene ends were 0 bases for V and 4 bases for J; bases not matched to a gene: 9. Germline loops: CDR1 LNHNV, CDR2 YYDKDF (reference sequence). CDR3 residues: CATSRDLGAGGNYNEQFF. CDR3 DNA: TGTGCCACCAGCAGAGATCTCGGAGCGGGGGGGAATTACAATGAGCAGTTCTTC.

This rearrangement joins TRBV5-1 to TRBJ2-3; maybe TRBD2 (5 bases). Trimming took 0 bases from V and 0 from J, leaving 11 bases between them. There are 16 residues in the CDR3. From germline, CDR1 is SGHRS and CDR2 YFSETQ. CDR3: CASSLVERRSTDTQYF. In DNA form, the CDR3 reads TGCGCCAGCAGCTTGGTAGAGCGGAGAAGCACAGATACGCAGTATTTT.

This sequence joins TRBV3-1 (or the pseudogene TRBV3-2) and TRBJ1-3, with D unclear. V dropped 1 base and J dropped 4 bases, with 5 bases sitting between them. Germline-derived CDR1 and CDR2 are LGHDT and YNNKEL (reference sequence). CDR3 length equals 13 residues. The CDR3 sequence: CASSQGGGNTIYF. As DNA, the CDR3 is TGTGCCAGCAGCCAAGGAGGGGGAAACACCATATATTTT.

V and J are TRBV6-2 or TRBV6-3 and TRBJ2-3; tentative D call: TRBD2 (6 bases). V dropped 5 bases and J dropped 6 bases, with 18 bases sitting between them. The CDR3 length is 15 residues. Germline V gives CDR1 MNHEY, CDR2 SVGEGT. In DNA form, the CDR3 reads TGTGCCAGCAGTGCCGAGGCGCGGGAAGTTGATACGCAGTATTTT. Encoded protein: CASSAEAREVDTQYF.

This chain connects TRBV10-3 to TRBJ1-6; no reliable D call. Germline assignment: CDR1 ENHRY and CDR2 SYGVKD. The CDR3 spans 17 residues. V was pared by 6 bases and J by 9 bases, with 24 bases between. Here the CDR3 DNA reads TGTGCCATCAGCGACTACGTTCGTCCGGGTGGAGGTTCACCCCTCCACTTT. As protein: CAISDYVRPGGGSPLHF.

The chain carries TRBV19 and TRBJ2-5, with D possibly matching TRBD2 (6 bases). Germline loops: CDR1 LNHDA, CDR2 SQIVND (reference sequence). The CDR3 length is 14 residues. V lost 3 bases and J 5 bases, leaving 13 bases between the germline ends. CDR3 protein: CASSMAGTGETQYF. The CDR3 DNA sequence: TGTGCCAGTAGTATGGCGGGGACTGGGGAGACCCAGTACTTC.

The gene calls are TRBV5-6 and TRBJ1-4, with TRBD1 as a possible D gene (5 bases). The germline CDR1 and CDR2 sequences are SGHDT and YYEEEE. CDR3 length: 15 residues. Trimming stripped 4 bases from V and 7 bases from J, with 17 bases between. CDR3 protein: CASSGGGSFSEKLFF. DNA of the CDR3: TGTGCCAGCAGCGGCGGGGGGAGCTTTAGTGAAAAACTGTTTTTT.

The chain is built from TRBV6-1 and TRBJ1-4; possible D gene TRBD1, 5 bases. The CDR3 is 13 amino acids. Germline-derived CDR1 and CDR2 are MNHNS and SASEGT. V dropped 3 bases and J dropped 8 bases, with 10 bases sitting between them. The CDR3 here is CASSEQGGEKLFF. The CDR3, as DNA: TGTGCCAGCAGTGAGCAGGGAGGGGAAAAACTGTTTTTT.

This clone was seen a handful of times. This chain connects TRBV7-2 to TRBJ1-1, with D maybe TRBD1 (6 bases). Germline lookup yields CDR1 SGHTA and CDR2 FQGNSA. The CDR3 is 14 amino acids. V was trimmed by 1 base and J by 6 bases, leaving 12 bases between them. Here the CDR3 DNA reads TGTGCCAGCAGCTTAGGGCAGGGGAAGCCTGAAGCTTTCTTT. Translating it yields CASSLGQGKPEAFF.

V gene TRBV27 combines with J gene TRBJ1-5, with D hard to call. Germline V CDR1 and CDR2: MNHEY, SMNVEV (reference sequence). The V and J ends lost 4 bases and 2 bases respectively, with 9 bases between them. The CDR3 runs to 14 residues. The CDR3 is CASSSGYGNQPQHF. Here the CDR3 DNA reads TGTGCCAGCAGTTCCGGGTATGGCAATCAGCCCCAGCATTTT.

The chain is built from TRBV27 and TRBJ2-5, with 10 bases fitting TRBD2. Germline CDR1 MNHEY, CDR2 SMNVEV (reference sequence). With 6 bases clipped from V and 1 base from J, the junction kept 2 bases outside the gene matches. The CDR3 is made up of 14 amino acids. CDR3 sequence (DNA): TGTGCCAGCAGGCGACTAGCGGGCCAAGAGACCCAGTACTTC. This codes for CASRRLAGQETQYF.

The chain recombines TRBV4-2 with TRBJ1-2, with TRBD1 identical over 7 bases. This CDR3 region has 13 residues. The V and J ends lost 1 base and 6 bases, in that order; junction bases with no gene match: 2. Per germline, CDR1 LGHNA and CDR2 YNFKEQ. The CDR3 sequence: CASSQGTGDGYTF. The CDR3 nucleotides are TGTGCCAGCAGCCAAGGGACAGGCGATGGCTACACCTTC.

The gene calls are TRBV10-1 and TRBJ2-3; D is perhaps TRBD2 (6 bases). The germline V gene encodes CDR1 WNHNN and CDR2 SYGVQD (reference sequence). The CDR3 is made up of 16 amino acids. Deletions cut 5 bases from V and 2 bases from J, with 17 bases between. For the CDR3, the DNA is TGCGCCAGCAGTCAGGGTGTGGGACTTTTCACAGATACGCAGTATTTT. It encodes CASSQGVGLFTDTQYF.

The V and J genes are TRBV5-6 and TRBJ1-6, with D perhaps TRBD1 (5 bases). V shed 2 bases and J shed 7 bases, with 16 bases lying between them. CDR1 SGHDT and CDR2 YYEEEE come from the germline V gene. The length of the CDR3 is 16 residues. CDR3 nucleotides: TGTGCCAGCAGCTTATACGGGGGAACTTGGAATTCACCCCTCCACTTT. Protein: CASSLYGGTWNSPLHF.

There are a few counts of this clone. V and J are TRBV5-5 and TRBJ1-1; no clear D gene. The V gene's germline CDR1 is SGHKS and CDR2 YYEKEE (reference sequence). Trimming took off 5 bases at V and 2 bases at J, with 10 bases between the two ends. CDR3 length: 13 amino acids. In DNA, the CDR3 is TGTGCCAGCAGTCTAATGCAAAACACTGAAGCTTTCTTT. Translating it yields CASSLMQNTEAFF.

The genes are TRBV23-1 and TRBJ2-4, with 8 bases fitting TRBD1. TRBV23-1 is filed as an ORF, its function uncertain. The CDR3 length is 14 residues. With 6 bases clipped from V and 4 bases from J, the junction kept 5 bases outside the gene matches. The CDR3: CASRAGQGKNIQYF. The DNA of the CDR3 is TGCGCCAGCAGAGCCGGACAGGGTAAAAACATTCAGTACTTC.

The chain uses TRBV25-1 and TRBJ2-7, with 8 bases aligning to TRBD2. Germline loops: CDR1 MGHDK, CDR2 SYGVNS. The CDR3 has 15 amino acids. V dropped 5 bases and J dropped 0; count of bases not matched to a gene: 6. The CDR3 DNA reads TGTGCCAGCAGTCTCAGCGGGGGAATCTCCTACGAGCAGTACTTC. Its translation: CASSLSGGISYEQYF.

The genes are TRBV7-2 and TRBJ1-6; unclear D gene. Per the germline V gene, CDR1 is SGHTA and CDR2 is FQGNSA. The CDR3 is 14 amino acids. Trimming left V 5 bases short and J 9 bases short, with 14 bases between. The CDR3 protein is CASSPPGVGSPLHF. DNA for the CDR3: TGTGCCAGCAGCCCTCCCGGGGTCGGTTCACCCCTCCACTTT.

This clone was recorded a few times. This CDR3 is CASSLSGVFGGEQFF. CDR3 DNA: TGTGCCAGCAGCTTATCCGGGGTCTTTGGTGGTGAGCAGTTCTTC. This sequence joins TRBV11-3 and TRBJ2-1; possibly TRBD2 for D (5 bases). The CDR3 loop spans 15 amino acids. The V end lost 2 bases, the J end lost 9 bases, and 17 bases lay between the germline ends. Germline-derived CDR1 and CDR2 are SGHNT and YENEEA.

This rearrangement joins TRBV19 to TRBJ2-1; 7 bases map to TRBD1. This CDR3 has 13 residues. V lost 4 bases and J lost 4; bases outside the gene matches: 1. Germline V gene data show CDR1 as LNHDA and CDR2 as SQIVND (reference sequence). CDR3 sequence reads: CASSTGQYNEQFF. The CDR3, as DNA: TGTGCCAGTAGTACGGGACAGTACAATGAGCAGTTCTTC.

This clone was observed once. The chain links TRBV2 to TRBJ2-3; no clear D. The CDR3 runs to 15 residues. Deletions cut 7 bases from V and 5 bases from J, with 19 bases between. Germline V gives CDR1 SNHLY, CDR2 FYNNEI. The CDR3 region is CASTRYTESLDTQYF. The CDR3 coding sequence is TGTGCCAGCACGAGGTATACGGAATCCCTAGATACGCAGTATTTT.

This clone has a single count. The V and J genes are TRBV3-1 (or the pseudogene TRBV3-2) and TRBJ1-2; D is perhaps TRBD1 (6 bases). Between the trimmed V and J ends, which lost 1 base and 4 bases, there was a span of 13 bases. The germline V gene encodes CDR1 LGHDT and CDR2 YNNKEL (reference sequence). This CDR3 has 15 residues. CDR3 sequence: CASSQVPGEFYGYTF. The CDR3 DNA sequence: TGTGCCAGCAGCCAAGTGCCAGGGGAATTCTATGGCTACACCTTC.

The chain joins TRBV25-1 to TRBJ1-1, with 8 positions matching TRBD1. This CDR3 contains 13 residues. V gave up 7 bases and J gave up 11 bases; unmatched junction bases: 12. CDR1 is MGHDK and CDR2 is SYGVNS in the germline V gene. The CDR3 sequence: CASTPGQGARAFF. CDR3 DNA: TGTGCCAGCACCCCCGGGCAGGGGGCGAGGGCTTTCTTT.

The chain joins TRBV13 to TRBJ2-1; 15 bases agree with TRBD2. The germline V gene encodes CDR1 PRHDT and CDR2 FYEKMQ (reference sequence). The CDR3 extends over 17 amino acids. V was pared by 5 bases and J by 2 bases, with 4 bases of the junction left unmatched. The CDR3 loop is CASSPRTSGGAYNEQFF. The CDR3 nucleotides read TGTGCCAGCAGCCCGCGGACTAGCGGGGGGGCCTACAATGAGCAGTTCTTC.

This rearrangement joins TRBV6-5 to TRBJ2-1; 8 positions match TRBD1. The germline V gene encodes CDR1 MNHEY and CDR2 SVGAGI. The CDR3 has 15 amino acids. V trimming: 2 bases; J trimming: 6 bases; junction bases outside the gene matches: 6. Written as DNA, the CDR3 is TGTGCCAGCAGTTACACGACAGGGGCGGGCAATGAGCAGTTCTTC. Translation: CASSYTTGAGNEQFF.

V usage is TRBV30 and J usage is TRBJ1-2, with 7 nucleotides matching TRBD1. Germline CDR1 and CDR2: GTSNPN and SVGIG (reference sequence). V gave up 0 bases and J gave up 3 bases; unmatched junction bases: 7. CDR3 length: 15 amino acids. CDR3 nucleotides: TGTGCCTGGAGTGTACAGGCAGGGGGAGACTATGGCTACACCTTC. This translates into CAWSVQAGGDYGYTF.

V usage is TRBV6-5 and J usage is TRBJ1-2, with D hard to call. The germline gives CDR1 MNHEY, CDR2 SVGAGI. The CDR3 contains 13 residues. V lost 7 bases and J 2 bases, leaving 11 bases between the germline ends. The DNA for the CDR3 is TGTGCCAGCAACATAGCGGCGAACTATGGCTACACCTTC. Translated: CASNIAANYGYTF.

This sequence joins TRBV18 and TRBJ2-2, with 10 bases identical to TRBD2. Germline loops: CDR1 KGHSH, CDR2 LQKENI. There are 18 residues in the CDR3. Trimming removed 0 bases from V and 2 bases from J; junction bases left unmatched: 6. CDR3 nucleotide sequence: TGTGCCAGCTCACCACCGTCTAGCGGGGGCGTAAACACCGGGGAGCTGTTTTTT. Translation gives CASSPPSSGGVNTGELFF.

This clone has more than one count but fewer than ten. The chain recombines TRBV27 with TRBJ2-7; 8 bases are shared with TRBD1. The CDR3 loop spans 16 amino acids. Trimming cost V 1 base and J 4 bases; bases outside gene matches: 9. Germline CDR1 and CDR2: MNHEY and SMNVEV (reference sequence). The CDR3: CASSLLGTGLIYEQYF. In nucleotides, the CDR3 is TGTGCCAGCAGTTTATTAGGGACAGGTCTTATTTACGAGCAGTACTTC.